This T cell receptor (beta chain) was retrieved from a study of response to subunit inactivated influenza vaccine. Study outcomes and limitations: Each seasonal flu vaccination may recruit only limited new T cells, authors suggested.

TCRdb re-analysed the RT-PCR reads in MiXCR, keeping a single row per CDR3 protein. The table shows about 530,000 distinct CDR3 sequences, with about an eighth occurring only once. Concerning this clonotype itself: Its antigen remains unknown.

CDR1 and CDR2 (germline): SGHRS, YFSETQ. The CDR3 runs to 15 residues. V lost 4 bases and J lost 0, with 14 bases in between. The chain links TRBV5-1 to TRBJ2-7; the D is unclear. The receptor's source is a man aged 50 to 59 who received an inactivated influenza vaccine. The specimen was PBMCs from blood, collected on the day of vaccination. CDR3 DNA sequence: TGCGCCAGCAGCAATGCAAGGGATAGCTCCTACGAGCAGTACTTC. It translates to CASSNARDSSYEQYF.